This T cell receptor beta chain came from a study of blood T cell repertoires in COVID-19. About the research overall: Sources were T cells, B-cell-depleted T cells, or PBMCs; the material itself was cDNA or gDNA.

In the original workflow: Scientists estimated how many nucleated cells there were by amplifying reference gene primers. Assay: immunoSEQ multiplex PCR; the TCRdb copy retains only in-frame clones and omits some. V and J calls and clone size are those listed in that table; D and trimming were worked out from the DNA. The table includes under 200,000 clones, less than 85% detected once. The germline CDR1 and CDR2 sequences are SGDLS and YYNGEE. This CDR3 is 15 amino acids long. The V and J ends lost 5 bases and 7 bases respectively, with 21 bases between them. What was sequenced was PBMCs or T cells enriched from blood (not recorded which). The rearrangement joins TRBV9 to TRBJ2-5; the D gene is possibly TRBD2 (6 bases). This receptor was identified in a woman aged 60-70 years with acute COVID-19. The CDR3 protein is CASRSRDVTGGTQYF. CDR3 sequence (DNA): TGTGCCAGCAGGTCTCGGGACGTCACCGGGGGGACCCAGTACTTC.